Presented here are 30 T cell receptor beta chains from one specimen sequenced in a study of CD8+CD57+ T cells in acquired aplastic anemia. Genomic DNA templated the TCR beta VDJ and CDR3 profiling. TCRdb recomputed calls from the reads with MiXCR, one row per CDR3 protein. This table holds about 98,000 distinct CDR3 sequences, about 63% found once. CD8+CD57+ cell expansion had been shown by flow cytometry in patients chosen for sequencing. Specimen: sorted CD4+, CD8+, or CD8+CD57+ T cells (not recorded which) from PBMCs. These receptors originate from a human donor with aplastic anemia.

Comments on this clonotype: The junction departs from germline at one end; a sequencing error may be responsible. This chain connects TRBV20-1 to TRBJ2-1; tentatively, D is TRBD2 (5 bases). CDR1 DFQATT and CDR2 SNEGSKA come from the germline V gene (reference sequence). CDR3 length: 14 amino acids. The CDR3 region is CSAIPEGSFNEQFF. CDR3 nucleotide sequence: TGCAGTGCCATCCCCGAGGGATCCTTCAATGAGCAGTTCTTC.

In DNA, the CDR3 is TGCAGCGTTGAAGGGGGGCGGGAGTGGTTCTTC. Its protein product is CSVEGGREWFF. The J gene is TRBJ2-1, the V gene TRBV29-1; perhaps TRBD2 as D (7 bases). The CDR3 loop spans 11 amino acids. Germline lookup yields CDR1 SQVTM and CDR2 ANQGSEA. The ends were cut back, 1 base at V and 15 bases at J, with 13 bases in the middle.

This clonotype appeared many times. The chain couples TRBV20-1 to TRBJ1-5, with D uncertain. The CDR3 runs 13 residues. Germline values: CDR1 DFQATT, CDR2 SNEGSKA (reference sequence). V was trimmed by 0 bases and J by 0 bases, leaving 3 bases between them. CDR3: CSARDFSNQPQHF. The DNA for the CDR3 is TGCAGTGCTAGAGACTTTAGCAATCAGCCCCAGCATTTT.

This chain joins TRBV20-1 and TRBJ2-7, with D perhaps matching TRBD1 (6 bases). Germline V gene data show CDR1 as DFQATT and CDR2 as SNEGSKA (reference sequence). V gave up 5 bases and J gave up 5 bases, with 19 bases separating them. The CDR3 is made up of 14 amino acids. The CDR3 nucleotides are TGCAGTGCTCAAAAGGTTACAGGGTTCAACGAGCAGTACTTC. Translation: CSAQKVTGFNEQYF.

The CDR3: CASSGYWGDTQYF. Written as DNA, the CDR3 is TGTGCCAGCAGTGGCTATTGGGGAGATACGCAGTATTTT. The chain recombines TRBV2 with TRBJ2-3; unclear D gene. CDR3 length equals 13 residues. V lost 4 bases and J lost 5, with 10 bases in between. CDR1 SNHLY and CDR2 FYNNEI come from the germline V gene.

This clonotype was observed a few times. This rearrangement joins TRBV7-8 to TRBJ1-5; D is uncertain. CDR1 and CDR2 from the germline V gene are SGHVS and FQNEAQ. The CDR3 consists of 13 residues. Deletions cut 2 bases from V and 2 bases from J, with 4 bases between. Written as DNA, the CDR3 is TGTGCCAGCAGCTTACGGCGCAATCAGCCCCAGCATTTT. This encodes CASSLRRNQPQHF.

This clonotype appeared a few times. The chain has TRBV10-3 and TRBJ2-5; 14 bases match TRBD2. Germline trimming cut 7 bases from V and 5 bases from J; bases unmatched to any gene: 12. The CDR3 has 17 residues. CDR1 is ENHRY, CDR2 SYGVKD, per germline. The CDR3 nucleotides read TGTGCCATCATGGGTCGCGGGACTAGCGGGAGAGGGGAGACCCAGTACTTC. Its translation is CAIMGRGTSGRGETQYF.

As concerns this clonotype: Likely a read error: the CDR3 ends without its conserved phenylalanine or tryptophan. The chain joins TRBV2 to TRBJ2-3; TRBD2 aligns across 11 bases. Germline V CDR1 and CDR2: SNHLY, FYNNEI. This CDR3 spans 16 amino acids. V lost 4 bases and J lost 1; bases outside the gene matches: 4. The CDR3 is CASSVRLAGRTDTQYL. The DNA of the CDR3 is TGTGCCAGCAGTGTGAGACTAGCGGGGCGCACAGATACGCAGTATCTT.

This clonotype was counted ten times or more. The chain joins TRBV9 to TRBJ1-6; D is unclear. Looked up from germline, CDR1 is SGDLS and CDR2 is YYNGEE. V was cut by 3 bases and J by 7 bases, with 5 bases left in between. CDR3 length: 12 amino acids. CDR3 sequence reads: CASSASNSPLHF. CDR3 nucleotide sequence: TGTGCCAGCAGCGCCTCGAATTCACCCCTCCACTTT.

The CDR3 nucleotides are TGCAGTGCTAGCGTGGGCACAGATACGCAGTATTTT. It specifies CSASVGTDTQYF. The chain carries TRBV20-1 and TRBJ2-3; D remains unclear. The CDR3 runs to 12 residues. Per germline, CDR1 DFQATT and CDR2 SNEGSKA (reference sequence). With 3 bases removed from V and 1 base from J, the gap between germline ends came to 5 bases.

The chain combines TRBV14 with TRBJ2-6; 9 nucleotides line up with TRBD1. The V gene end was trimmed by 4 bases and the J gene end by 2 bases; junction bases not matched to a gene: 6. Germline V gene sequence: CDR1 SGHDN, CDR2 FVKESK. The CDR3 runs 17 residues. CDR3 coding DNA: TGTGCCAGCAGCCGAAAGACAGGGGGGACTGGGGCCAACGTCCTGACTTTC. It codes for CASSRKTGGTGANVLTF.

This clonotype was picked up one time. One end of the junction is discordant with germline, which a read error may explain. The chain's CDR3 is CTIRGRESSTDTQYF. The CDR3 nucleotides are TGTACCATCAGAGGCCGTGAGAGTAGCACAGATACGCAGTATTTT. This sequence joins TRBV10-3 and TRBJ2-3; no firm D call. This CDR3 region has 15 residues. CDR1 and CDR2 (germline): ENHRY, SYGVKD.

The chain recombines TRBV19 with TRBJ1-2; D gene uncertain. Per the germline V gene, CDR1 is LNHDA and CDR2 is SQIVND (reference sequence). This CDR3 contains 16 residues. V lost 5 bases to trimming and J lost 4 bases, with 20 bases between them. DNA of the CDR3: TGTGCCAGTAGTGTACTAAGACAAACCAACCTCTATGGCTACACCTTC. It codes for CASSVLRQTNLYGYTF.

The CDR3 DNA reads TGTGCCACCAGTGCCCCTTGGGGCAGGGGGACTCCTAATGAGCAGTTCTTC. Its translation is CATSAPWGRGTPNEQFF. The rearrangement joins TRBV24-1 to TRBJ2-1, with D tentatively TRBD1 (7 bases). Germline CDR1 KGHDR, CDR2 SFDVKD. The CDR3 runs to 17 residues. Trimming took off 5 bases at V and 7 bases at J, with 23 bases between the two ends.

The chain recombines TRBV25-1 with TRBJ1-2, with D hard to call. Germline CDR1 is MGHDK and CDR2 is SYGVNS. The ends were cut back, 6 bases at V and 4 bases at J, with 12 bases in the middle. The CDR3 spans 13 residues. Written as DNA, the CDR3 is TGTGCCAGCAGGACGACACAAGCCTATGGCTACACCTTC. Translating it yields CASRTTQAYGYTF.

This clonotype has only a few counts. J is TRBJ2-2 and V is TRBV24-1; TRBD1 might be the D (6 bases). The CDR3 spans 15 residues. Germline V gives CDR1 KGHDR, CDR2 SFDVKD. V shed 5 bases and J shed 2 bases, with 11 bases lying between them. The CDR3 spells CATSVGTLNTGELFF. CDR3 nucleotide sequence: TGTGCCACCAGTGTAGGGACATTAAACACCGGGGAGCTGTTTTTT.

The chain links TRBV15 to TRBJ2-7; 8 bases map to TRBD1. The trim removed 0 bases at V and 3 bases at J, leaving 7 bases unmatched. In germline, CDR1 is LNHNV, CDR2 YYDKDF (reference sequence). This CDR3 spans 16 amino acids. The CDR3 DNA sequence: TGTGCCACCAGCAGAGAGACAGGGGCGAGGGACTACGAGCAGTACTTC. It codes for CATSRETGARDYEQYF.

The V gene is TRBV7-9, the J gene TRBJ2-1; 7 bases align to TRBD1. CDR1 SEHNR and CDR2 FQNEAQ come from the germline V gene (reference sequence). After removal of 5 bases from V and 12 bases from J, the junction contained 4 bases not matched to a gene. The CDR3 consists of 11 residues. DNA for the CDR3: TGTGCCAGCAGCCGCGAGGGGGCGCAGTTCTTC. Its translation is CASSREGAQFF.

The CDR3 reads CASTDGYSYSPLHF. The CDR3 DNA sequence: TGTGCCAGTACCGATGGGTACAGCTATTCACCCCTCCACTTT. This chain joins TRBV19 and TRBJ1-6; D unclear. Per the germline V gene, CDR1 is LNHDA and CDR2 is SQIVND (reference sequence). Between the trimmed V and J ends, which lost 7 bases and 8 bases, there was a span of 15 bases. The CDR3 sequence is 14 residues long. Variable domain in full (rest from reference TRBV19 and TRBJ1-6): DGGITQSPKYLFRKEGQNVTLSCEQNLNHDAMYWYRQDPGQGLRLIYYSQIVNDFQKGDIAEGYSVSREKKESFPLTVTSAQKNPTAFYLCASTDGYSYSPLHFGNGTRLTVT.

V gene TRBV10-3 combines with J gene TRBJ2-3; 10 bases line up with TRBD2. From germline, CDR1 is ENHRY and CDR2 SYGVKD. CDR3 size: 14 residues. V lost 11 bases and J lost 5; bases outside the gene matches: 10. This CDR3 is CASGTSENGDTQYF. The CDR3 coding sequence is TGTGCCTCCGGGACTAGCGAGAACGGAGATACGCAGTATTTT.

The chain recombines TRBV2 with TRBJ2-3; 11 bases align to TRBD1. The CDR3 totals 15 residues. Per germline, CDR1 SNHLY and CDR2 FYNNEI. V lost 6 bases to trimming and J lost 5 bases; unmatched junction nucleotides: 7. Here the CDR3 reads CASRTTDRGQDTQYF. CDR3 DNA sequence: TGTGCCAGCAGAACGACGGACAGGGGGCAAGATACGCAGTATTTT.

The rearrangement joins TRBV19 to TRBJ1-2; no clear D gene. This CDR3 contains 14 residues. The V gene lost 0 bases and the J gene lost 7 bases, with 12 bases spanning the gap. Germline-derived CDR1 and CDR2 are LNHDA and SQIVND (reference sequence). CDR3 residues: CASSIETSVGGYTF. The CDR3 DNA reads TGTGCCAGTAGTATAGAAACGAGTGTAGGTGGCTACACCTTC.

Comments on this clonotype: A much larger clonotype is one base distant, so this may be a read error. The chain carries TRBV13 and TRBJ2-3; 14 bases fit TRBD2. The CDR3 length is 16 residues. Germline V gene lookup returns CDR1 PRHDT and CDR2 FYEKMQ (reference sequence). Here the CDR3 reads CASSGGTSGSTDTQSF. The CDR3, as DNA: TGTGCCAGCAGCGGAGGGACTAGCGGGAGCACAGATACGCAGTCTTTT. Drawing the rest from reference TRBV13 and TRBJ2-3, the complete variable domain is AAGVIQSPRHLIKEKRETATLKCYPIPRHDTVYWYQQGPGQDPQFLISFYEKMQSDKGSIPDRFSAQQFSDYHSELNMSSLELGDSALYFCASSGGTSGSTDTQSFGPGTRLTVL.

The J gene is TRBJ1-1, the V gene TRBV25-1; D remains unclear. V lost 3 bases to trimming and J lost 1 base, with 3 bases between them. The germline CDR1 and CDR2 sequences are MGHDK and SYGVNS. The CDR3 is 12 residues long. CDR3 sequence: CASSDRNTEAFF. CDR3 in DNA: TGTGCCAGCAGTGACCGGAACACTGAAGCTTTCTTT.

J is TRBJ1-2 and V is TRBV24-1, with a tentative D call TRBD1 (6 bases). Between the trimmed V and J ends, which lost 4 bases and 3 bases, there was a span of 11 bases. Germline CDR1 KGHDR, CDR2 SFDVKD. This CDR3 has 14 amino acids. CDR3 nucleotide sequence: TGTGCCACCAGTGACATAGACAGGCACTATGGCTACACCTTC. As protein: CATSDIDRHYGYTF.

This sequence joins TRBV20-1 and TRBJ1-2, with D unclear. Trimming removed 4 bases from V and 4 bases from J, with 16 bases in between. Germline-derived CDR1 and CDR2 are DFQATT and SNEGSKA (reference sequence). CDR3 length equals 14 residues. The CDR3 spells CSAIPLGLIYGYTF. The CDR3 DNA reads as TGCAGTGCTATCCCCCTCGGACTGATCTATGGCTACACCTTC.

This clonotype was counted a single time. This chain links TRBV7-2 with TRBJ2-7; possible D gene TRBD2, 5 bases. CDR3 length: 14 residues. With 6 bases removed from V and 4 bases from J, the gap between germline ends came to 16 bases. The V gene's germline CDR1 is SGHTA and CDR2 FQGNSA. DNA of the CDR3: TGTGCCAGCAGTCGGGTAGCGAAGGGATACGAGCAGTACTTC. Translating it yields CASSRVAKGYEQYF.

The chain is built from TRBV12-3 or TRBV12-4 and TRBJ2-1; 12 nucleotides agree with TRBD2. V was clipped by 4 bases and J by 0 bases; unmatched bases: 1. There are 16 residues in the CDR3. The chain's CDR3 is CASSSSGGGSYNEQFF. The CDR3, as DNA: TGTGCCAGCAGTTCTAGCGGGGGGGGCTCCTACAATGAGCAGTTCTTC.

In nucleotides, the CDR3 is TGCAGCGTTCATGGACAGGGGGCAACAGATACGCAGTATTTT. Its protein product is CSVHGQGATDTQYF. The chain employs TRBV29-1 and TRBJ2-3, with 11 nucleotides matching TRBD1. CDR1 SQVTM and CDR2 ANQGSEA come from the germline V gene. The V segment lost 5 bases and the J segment 3 bases; nucleotides outside the gene matches: 4. The length of the CDR3 is 14 residues.

The chain links TRBV19 to TRBJ2-5; D unresolved. The V end lost 7 bases, the J end lost 0 bases, and 9 bases lay between the germline ends. This CDR3 contains 13 residues. CDR1 is LNHDA and CDR2 is SQIVND in the germline V gene (reference sequence). The DNA for the CDR3 is TGTGCCAGTAAGCGACACGACCAAGAGACCCAGTACTTC. Translation gives CASKRHDQETQYF.